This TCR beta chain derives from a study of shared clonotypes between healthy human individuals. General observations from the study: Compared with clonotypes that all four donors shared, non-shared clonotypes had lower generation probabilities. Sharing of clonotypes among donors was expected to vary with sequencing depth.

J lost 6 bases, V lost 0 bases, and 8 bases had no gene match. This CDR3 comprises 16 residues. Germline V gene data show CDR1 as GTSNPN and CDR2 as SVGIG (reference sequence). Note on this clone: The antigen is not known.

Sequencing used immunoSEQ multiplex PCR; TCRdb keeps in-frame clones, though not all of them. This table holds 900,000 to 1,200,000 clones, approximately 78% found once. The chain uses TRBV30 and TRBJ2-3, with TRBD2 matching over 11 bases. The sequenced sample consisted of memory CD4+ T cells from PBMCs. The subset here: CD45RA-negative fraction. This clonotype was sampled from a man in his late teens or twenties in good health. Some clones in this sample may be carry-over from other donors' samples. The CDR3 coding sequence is TGTGCCTGGAGTGTCCGACTAGCGGGAATCAAGGATACGCAGTATTTT. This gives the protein CAWSVRLAGIKDTQYF.